A selection of T cell receptor beta chains follows, all from one sample in a study of T cells in Graves' hyperthyroidism and ophthalmopathy. TCRdb reprocessed the multiplex PCR reads with MiXCR, giving one entry per CDR3 protein. The sample lists 250,000 to 300,000 distinct CDR3 sequences, 10% to 15% occurring once. Sequenced input: blood. The receptors originated from a woman aged 25 to 39 with Graves' hyperthyroidism that later progressed to Graves' ophthalmopathy. CDR3s include the opening cysteine and the closing phenylalanine or tryptophan. The order of the fields is clone size, CDR3 length, J gene, D gene, V gene, CDR3 DNA, CDR3 protein. D genes are given only for firm matches. Clone size is shown for a subset of rows, as once, few, many or a class of expanded clone.

many | 14 | TRBJ1-2 | TRBD1 | TRBV12-3/TRBV12-4 | TGTGCCAGCAGTTTCGCAGGGGGCTCGGGCGGCTACACCTTC | CASSFAGGSGGYTF
many | 14 | TRBJ2-2 | TRBD2 | TRBV28 | TGTGCCAGCTGCCGGGGGGTGGGCACCGGGGAGCTGTTTTTT | CASCRGVGTGELFF
. | 15 | TRBJ2-1 | . | TRBV14 | TGTGCCAGCAGCCTCCTCCCGGGTACAGCCAATGAGCAGTTCTTC | CASSLLPGTANEQFF
few | 15 | TRBJ2-5 | . | TRBV14 | TGTGCCAGCAGCCAGGCTCTTGGTGGCGGAGAGACCCAGTACTTC | CASSQALGGGETQYF
few | 15 | TRBJ2-5 | TRBD1 | TRBV5-6 | TGTGCCAGCAGCTTGGAAGGGACAGGGGGGGAGACCCAGTACTTC | CASSLEGTGGETQYF
many | 13 | TRBJ2-7 | . | TRBV12-3/TRBV12-4 | TGTGCCAGCAGTTTACAAGGGACCTACGAGCAGTACTTC | CASSLQGTYEQYF
few | 18 | TRBJ1-2 | . | TRBV7-9 | TGTGCCAGCAGCTTAGAGTCGGTGGGGGTAGGTCCCAACTATGGCTACACCTTC | CASSLESVGVGPNYGYTF
many | 15 | TRBJ2-1 | . | TRBV2 | TGTGCCAGCAGAGATGACTGGACCCTAGACAATGAGCAGTTCTTC | CASRDDWTLDNEQFF
. | 13 | TRBJ1-1 | TRBD1 | TRBV5-1 | TGCGCCAGCAGCTTGGGGACAGGGGGTAAACCTTTCTTT | CASSLGTGGKPFF
. | 16 | TRBJ2-2 | . | TRBV10-3 | TGTGCCTCTCTGGGGGGCGGGGGAGAAAACACCGGGGAGCTGTTTTTT | CASLGGGGENTGELFF
. | 16 | TRBJ1-2 | . | TRBV28 | TGTGCCAGCAGGGGGGGCGCCATGTTTTCCGCGGGTGGCTACACCTTC | CASRGGAMFSAGGYTF
many | 14 | TRBJ2-3 | . | TRBV7-9 | TGTGCCAGCAGCTCGCCAGGAGTGATAGATACGCAGTATTTT | CASSSPGVIDTQYF
many | 15 | TRBJ2-7 | TRBD2 | TRBV27 | TGTGCCAGCAGTGCCCACCAGCGGGGGATCTACGAGCAGTACTTC | CASSAHQRGIYEQYF
few | 11 | TRBJ1-5 | . | TRBV10-1 | TGCGCCAGCAGTGAGAATCAGCCCCAGCATTTT | CASSENQPQHF
many | 15 | TRBJ2-2 | . | TRBV4-3 | TGCGCCAGCAGCCGGCATACAGAGAACACCGGGGAGCTGTTTTTT | CASSRHTENTGELFF
. | 17 | TRBJ2-7 | TRBD2 | TRBV6-6 | TGTGCCAGCAGTTACGGGCTAGCGGGAGGGAGCTCCTACGAGCAGTATTTC | CASSYGLAGGSSYEQYF
. | 16 | TRBJ1-3 | . | TRBV7-6 | TGTGCCACGGGGCAGGGAAGACCAGGGGCTGGAAACACCATATATTTT | CATGQGRPGAGNTIYF
many | 16 | TRBJ1-2 | TRBD1 | TRBV11-2 | TGTGCCAGCAGCTTAGATTACGGACAGGTATCAGGTGGCTACACCTTC | CASSLDYGQVSGGYTF
. | 12 | TRBJ2-5 | . | TRBV30 | TGTGCCTGGAGTGTACATGAGGAGACCCAGTACTTC | CAWSVHEETQYF
many | 12 | TRBJ2-7 | . | TRBV20-1 | TGCAGTGCCGAGGTAGAGATGAGTGAGCAGTACTTC | CSAEVEMSEQYF
many | 15 | TRBJ1-4 | . | TRBV7-2 | TGTGCCAGCAGCTTAGTTGGCAGTACTAATGAAAAACTGTTTTTT | CASSLVGSTNEKLFF
many | 14 | TRBJ2-1 | TRBD2 | TRBV2 | TGTGCCAGCAGTGGCGGGAGGGCCTACAATGAGCAGTTCTTC | CASSGGRAYNEQFF
few | 14 | TRBJ2-2 | TRBD1 | TRBV24-1 | TGTGCCACCAGTTTGGGCCAGGGGGCGACGGAGCTGTTTTTT | CATSLGQGATELFF
. | 15 | TRBJ1-1 | . | TRBV12-3/TRBV12-4 | TGTGCCAGCAGTTTAGTGGGGAGGGGCACCGCTGAAGCTTTCTTT | CASSLVGRGTAEAFF
many | 15 | TRBJ2-7 | TRBD1 | TRBV6-2/TRBV6-3 | TGTGCCAGCAGTTTCCGGGACAGGAGATCCTACGAGCAGTACTTC | CASSFRDRRSYEQYF
many | 14 | TRBJ1-1 | TRBD1 | TRBV10-3 | TGTGCCATCAGTGGGGACAGGACGAACACTGAAGCTTTCTTT | CAISGDRTNTEAFF
many | 15 | TRBJ1-4 | TRBD1 | TRBV6-6 | TGTGCCAGCAGTTGGACCGGACAGGGCGATGAAAAACTGTTTTTT | CASSWTGQGDEKLFF
. | 15 | TRBJ2-1 | . | TRBV19 | TGTGCCACCACAAATAGCAGGAGGGCCGGGCCTGAGCAGTTCTTC | CATTNSRRAGPEQFF
many | 16 | TRBJ1-2 | TRBD1 | TRBV15 | TGTGCCACCAGCAGCCGCGGACAGGCAAGAGCCTATGGCTACACCTTC | CATSSRGQARAYGYTF
many | 15 | TRBJ2-1 | TRBD2 | TRBV28 | TGTGCCAGCAGCGTAAGCGGGAGTCCTATCAATGAGCAGTTCTTC | CASSVSGSPINEQFF
. | 16 | TRBJ1-5 | . | TRBV27 | TGTGCCAGCAGTTCCCTGAACCCCTATAGCAATCAGCCCCAGCATTTT | CASSSLNPYSNQPQHF
many | 13 | TRBJ2-3 | TRBD2 | TRBV20-1 | TGCAGTGCAAAGCGGGGGATCACAGATACGCAGTATTTT | CSAKRGITDTQYF
. | 15 | TRBJ2-7 | TRBD1 | TRBV3-1 | TGTGCCAGCAGCCAACCGGGACAGGGGTCCAACGAGCAGTACTTC | CASSQPGQGSNEQYF
. | 16 | TRBJ2-1 | . | TRBV28 | TGTGCCAGCAGCTTAGACGGGGGGCAGTGGAATCATGAGCAGTTCTTC | CASSLDGGQWNHEQFF
. | 15 | TRBJ2-1 | TRBD2 | TRBV6-1 | TGTGCCAGCAGTGGAACTAGCGGCACCTACAATGAGCAGTTCTTC | CASSGTSGTYNEQFF
many | 12 | TRBJ2-2 | . | TRBV30 | TGTGCCTGGAGTTCATTAACCGGGGAGCTGTTTTTT | CAWSSLTGELFF
few | 15 | TRBJ2-7 | TRBD2 | TRBV12-5 | TGTGCTAGTGGTTTGGTATACAGCGGGAGTCTCCAGCAGTACTTC | CASGLVYSGSLQQYF
. | 21 | TRBJ2-2 | TRBD2 | TRBV25-1 | TGTGCCAGCAGTGCCCGAGGCCTGGGACTAGCGGGAATGTTGGACACCGGGGAGCTGTTTTTT | CASSARGLGLAGMLDTGELFF
. | 16 | TRBJ1-6 | . | TRBV19 | TGTGCCAGTAAGATGGGTGTCAGGGGCGGAAATTCACCCCTCCACTTT | CASKMGVRGGNSPLHF
many | 15 | TRBJ1-5 | . | TRBV16 | TGTGCCAGCAGCGGTCAGGTATCGAGCAATCAGCCCCAGCATTTT | CASSGQVSSNQPQHF
few | 14 | TRBJ1-6 | . | TRBV5-1 | TGCGCCAGCAGCTCGGGGACGGAAAATTCACCCCTCCACTTT | CASSSGTENSPLHF
many | 13 | TRBJ2-1 | . | TRBV11-3 | TGTGCCAGCAGCTACAGGGATGACAATGAGCAGTTCTTC | CASSYRDDNEQFF
many | 15 | TRBJ2-6 | . | TRBV28 | TGTGCCACCCTACTCGGCGGGACCGGGGCCAACGTCCTGACTTTC | CATLLGGTGANVLTF
few | 14 | TRBJ1-2 | TRBD1 | TRBV6-2/TRBV6-3 | TGTGCCAGCAGTTACCCCGGGACAGGGATCGGCTACACCTTC | CASSYPGTGIGYTF
many | 13 | TRBJ2-1 | . | TRBV2 | TGTGCCTCTGTTAAGAGCTCCTACAATGAGCAGTTCTTC | CASVKSSYNEQFF
few | 13 | TRBJ2-1 | . | TRBV7-2 | TGTGCCAGCAGCCCGCCCTCGTACAATGAGCAGTTCTTC | CASSPPSYNEQFF
many | 15 | TRBJ2-1 | TRBD1 | TRBV5-8 | TGTGCCAGCGGGGGTCCGGGGACAGGGCGCCATGAGCAGTTCTTC | CASGGPGTGRHEQFF
few | 16 | TRBJ2-2 | TRBD2 | TRBV20-1 | TGCAGTGCTAGATTACCGGGAGGGCCGAACACCGGGGAGCTGTTTTTT | CSARLPGGPNTGELFF
. | 14 | TRBJ1-1 | . | TRBV6-4 | TGTGCCAGCAGTTACTCGAAAGGGGGCACTGAAGCTTTCTTT | CASSYSKGGTEAFF
few | 16 | TRBJ2-3 | . | TRBV7-7 | TGTGCTAGCAGCTTAGCGCCAGGAGGCGGTACAGATACGCAGTATTTT | CASSLAPGGGTDTQYF
many | 14 | TRBJ1-1 | . | TRBV12-3/TRBV12-4 | TGTGCCAGCAGCCCCAGCCGCATGAACACTGAAGCTTTCTTT | CASSPSRMNTEAFF
many | 16 | TRBJ1-1 | TRBD1 | TRBV6-5 | TGTGCCAGCAGTTACCGGCAGGGGGCGGGGGGAACTGAAGCTTTCTTT | CASSYRQGAGGTEAFF
. | 15 | TRBJ2-1 | TRBD1 | TRBV6-2/TRBV6-3 | TGTGCCAGCAGTTTGGGACAGGGGTTCTACAATGAGCAGTTCTTC | CASSLGQGFYNEQFF
many | 18 | TRBJ2-3 | . | TRBV4-3 | TGCGCCAGCAGCCAAGATAACGAGGGCCTCTCTAGCACAGATACGCAGTATTTT | CASSQDNEGLSSTDTQYF
. | 15 | TRBJ2-5 | . | TRBV4-2 | TGTGCCAGCAGCGCGTCTAGCCCAAGGGAAGAGACCCAGTACTTC | CASSASSPREETQYF